A single sample gave rise to the 22 T cell receptor beta chains below, sequenced in a study of early T cells in non-severe SARS-CoV-2 infection. TCRdb itself ran the 5' RACE reads through MiXCR, one entry per CDR3 protein. The table lists about 90,000 distinct CDR3 sequences, over 13% of them singletons, with roughly 7% in the top ten. Sequencing was carried out using whole blood. Receptors were obtained from an adult who was a healthcare worker with PCR-confirmed SARS-CoV-2 infection or an uninfected control (not recorded which).

The V and J genes are TRBV20-1 and TRBJ2-1; perhaps TRBD2 as D (5 bases). CDR3 size: 11 residues. Germline CDR1 is DFQATT and CDR2 is SNEGSKA (reference sequence). Trimming shortened V by 6 bases and J by 6 bases, and 9 bases separated the two germline ends. The CDR3: CSADLANEQFF. CDR3 coding DNA: TGCAGTGCCGATCTAGCCAATGAGCAGTTCTTC.

This clonotype turned up a few times. This rearrangement joins TRBV11-2 to TRBJ2-7, with D tentatively TRBD1 (5 bases). V was clipped by 1 base and J by 3 bases, with 7 bases between them. The CDR3 is 13 residues long. Germline V CDR1 and CDR2: SGHAT, FQNNGV. This CDR3 reads CASSLAQDYEQYF. The CDR3 DNA reads TGTGCCAGCAGCTTAGCACAGGACTACGAGCAGTACTTC.

This clonotype has ten or more counts. The J gene is TRBJ2-3, the V gene TRBV5-5; no definite D call. Germline V CDR1 and CDR2: SGHKS, YYEKEE (reference sequence). V lost 0 bases, J lost 2 bases, and 4 bases lay in between. The CDR3 is made up of 13 amino acids. The CDR3 loop is CASSLDFTDTQYF. CDR3 in DNA: TGTGCCAGCAGCTTGGATTTCACAGATACGCAGTATTTT.

There are a few counts of this clonotype. The chain carries TRBV19 and TRBJ2-6; the match to TRBD1 covers 10 bases. The CDR3 sequence is 17 residues long. The germline CDR1 and CDR2 sequences are LNHDA and SQIVND (reference sequence). Trimming removed 6 bases from V and 0 bases from J; junction bases left unmatched: 5. CDR3 coding DNA: TGTGCCAGTAGCTCCGGGACAGGGGCCTCTGGGGCCAACGTCCTGACTTTC. It translates to CASSSGTGASGANVLTF.

This clonotype was seen a few times. V gene TRBV29-1 combines with J gene TRBJ2-7; 11 bases are a match to TRBD2. Germline V gene data show CDR1 as SQVTM and CDR2 as ANQGSEA. After removal of 7 bases from V and 3 bases from J, the junction contained 5 bases not matched to a gene. The CDR3 has 13 amino acids. As DNA, the CDR3 is TGCAGCGCCGGACTAGCGGGTCTCTACGAGCAGTACTTC. Its protein is CSAGLAGLYEQYF.

In its sample, this clonotype was seen a few times. This sequence joins TRBV9 and TRBJ2-1; a possible D gene is TRBD2 (6 bases). V lost 3 bases, J lost 2 bases, and 9 bases lay in between. Germline values: CDR1 SGDLS, CDR2 YYNGEE. There are 14 residues in the CDR3. The CDR3 region is CASSGKRAYNEQFF. CDR3 coding DNA: TGTGCCAGCAGCGGAAAGCGGGCCTACAATGAGCAGTTCTTC.

This chain links TRBV12-3 or TRBV12-4 with TRBJ2-1, with TRBD2 identical over 9 bases. After removal of 8 bases from V and 7 bases from J, the junction contained 3 bases not matched to a gene. This CDR3 has 12 amino acids. CDR3 DNA sequence: TGTGCCAGCTCAAGCGGGGGGAATGAGCAGTTCTTC. Protein product: CASSSGGNEQFF.

The CDR3 region is CASSLMPGQGRSPLHF. The CDR3 DNA follows: TGTGCCAGCAGTTTAATGCCGGGACAGGGACGATCACCCCTCCACTTT. This chain links TRBV27 with TRBJ1-6, with 9 bases lining up with TRBD1. V lost 2 bases to trimming and J lost 10 bases; unmatched junction nucleotides: 9. The germline CDR1 and CDR2 sequences are MNHEY and SMNVEV (reference sequence). CDR3 length: 16 amino acids.

Only a few counts were recorded for this clonotype. CDR3 region: CASVWTASGANVLTF. The CDR3 bases are TGTGCCAGTGTCTGGACAGCCTCTGGGGCCAACGTCCTGACTTTC. The V and J genes are TRBV19 and TRBJ2-6, with D tentatively TRBD1 (6 bases). Looked up from germline, CDR1 is LNHDA and CDR2 is SQIVND (reference sequence). V was clipped by 8 bases and J by 0 bases, with 11 bases between them. This CDR3 has 15 amino acids. The full variable domain, its missing parts supplied by reference TRBV19 and TRBJ2-6, is DGGITQSPKYLFRKEGQNVTLSCEQNLNHDAMYWYRQDPGQGLRLIYYSQIVNDFQKGDIAEGYSVSREKKESFPLTVTSAQKNPTAFYLCASVWTASGANVLTFGAGSRLTVL.

This clonotype was observed a handful of times. The chain recombines TRBV24-1 with TRBJ1-1; possible D gene TRBD1, 6 bases. Looked up from germline, CDR1 is KGHDR and CDR2 is SFDVKD. The CDR3 length is 13 residues. V shed 7 bases and J shed 0 bases, with 8 bases lying between them. The CDR3 DNA is TGTGCCACCAGAGACAGGATGAACACTGAAGCTTTCTTT. This codes for CATRDRMNTEAFF.

This clonotype was observed at least ten times. The chain is built from TRBV5-1 and TRBJ2-1, with TRBD1 matching over 8 bases. The CDR3 contains 15 residues. Germline CDR1 is SGHRS and CDR2 is YFSETQ. Unmatched junction bases numbered 5, after V lost 1 base and J lost 5 bases. The CDR3 loop reads CASSLIQGAHNEQFF. CDR3 DNA: TGCGCCAGCAGCTTGATTCAGGGGGCCCACAATGAGCAGTTCTTC.

The chain uses TRBV29-1 and TRBJ1-1; 7 bases map to TRBD1. The germline V gene has CDR1 SQVTM and CDR2 ANQGSEA. V lost 7 bases and J lost 10; bases outside the gene matches: 9. The length of the CDR3 is 11 residues. This chain's CDR3 is CSAMTGSIAFF. In DNA form, the CDR3 reads TGCAGCGCCATGACAGGGTCCATAGCTTTCTTT.

This clonotype showed up just a few times. Here the CDR3 DNA reads TGCAGTGCTAGGGGGGACAGGGGGATCACTGAAGCTTTCTTT. Amino acids: CSARGDRGITEAFF. The chain recombines TRBV20-1 with TRBJ1-1; 11 positions agree with TRBD1. CDR1 is DFQATT and CDR2 is SNEGSKA in the germline V gene (reference sequence). The CDR3 has 14 residues. V gave up 3 bases and J gave up 4 bases; unmatched junction bases: 4.

Ten or more counts support this clonotype. CDR3 DNA sequence: TGCAGTGCTAGAGAGGGCAGGGGGAAAGAGACCCAGTACTTC. The encoded protein is CSAREGRGKETQYF. The V call is TRBV20-1, the J call TRBJ2-5; 7 bases are a match to TRBD1. The CDR3 is made up of 14 amino acids. V lost 0 bases to trimming and J lost 3 bases; unmatched junction nucleotides: 4. In germline, CDR1 is DFQATT, CDR2 SNEGSKA (reference sequence).

V and J are TRBV6-6 and TRBJ2-3; 10 positions match TRBD2. V lost 4 bases and J lost 6; bases outside the gene matches: 7. The V gene's germline CDR1 is MNHNY and CDR2 SVGAGI (reference sequence). This CDR3 is built from 15 residues. The DNA of the CDR3 is TGTGCCAGCAGTTTCTCTAGCGGGAGTAAGGATACGCAGTATTTT. Protein product: CASSFSSGSKDTQYF.

The rearrangement links TRBV5-1 to TRBJ2-1, with 7 nucleotides matching TRBD1. CDR1 is SGHRS, CDR2 YFSETQ, per germline. The CDR3 is 17 residues long. V lost 3 bases, J lost 0 bases, and 9 bases stayed unmatched. The CDR3 protein is CASSYPGQRNSYNEQFF. The CDR3 nucleotides read TGCGCCAGCAGCTACCCGGGACAGCGAAACTCCTACAATGAGCAGTTCTTC.

The V call is TRBV7-9, the J call TRBJ2-5, with D unclear. V was pared by 2 bases and J by 3 bases, with 10 bases between. The CDR3 totals 14 residues. Germline CDR1 is SEHNR and CDR2 is FQNEAQ (reference sequence). The CDR3 sequence: CASSLRGREETQYF. CDR3 DNA: TGTGCCAGCAGCTTAAGAGGACGGGAAGAGACCCAGTACTTC. Looking up the rest from reference TRBV7-9 and TRBJ2-5 gives the full variable domain: DTGVSQNPRHKITKRGQNVTFRCDPISEHNRLYWYRQTLGQGPEFLTYFQNEAQLEKSRLLSDRFSAERPKGSFSTLEIQRTEQGDSAMYLCASSLRGREETQYFGPGTRLLVL.

In its sample, this clonotype was seen many times. This chain joins TRBV10-3 and TRBJ2-3, with 11 nucleotides matching TRBD2. The germline gives CDR1 ENHRY, CDR2 SYGVKD. V was clipped by 10 bases and J by 5 bases; unmatched bases: 14. CDR3 length: 16 amino acids. CDR3 sequence (DNA): TGTGCCACCGGAGGGACTAGCGGCCCGAGGGTAGATACGCAGTATTTT. Amino acids: CATGGTSGPRVDTQYF.

There are a few counts of this clonotype. V gene TRBV28 combines with J gene TRBJ1-1; D unclear. The CDR3 consists of 15 residues. In germline, CDR1 is MDHEN, CDR2 SYDVKM. V dropped 5 bases and J dropped 1 base, with 14 bases sitting between them. This CDR3 is CASSPHTSGNTEAFF. CDR3 nucleotide sequence: TGTGCCAGCAGTCCACACACCTCAGGGAACACTGAAGCTTTCTTT.

V is TRBV6-1 and J is TRBJ1-2; 9 nucleotides align to TRBD1. This CDR3 is built from 15 residues. CDR1 MNHNS and CDR2 SASEGT come from the germline V gene. V lost 7 bases to trimming and J lost 0 bases; unmatched junction nucleotides: 6. CDR3 nucleotides: TGTGCCAGCAAGGGACAGGGAGACGCTAACTATGGCTACACCTTC. Its protein product is CASKGQGDANYGYTF.

The chain recombines TRBV5-5 with TRBJ2-3, with D unresolved. CDR3 length: 16 amino acids. Trimming removed 3 bases from V and 1 base from J, with 15 bases in between. Per germline, CDR1 SGHKS and CDR2 YYEKEE (reference sequence). CDR3 region: CASSSGADTRTDTQYF. The DNA of the CDR3 is TGTGCCAGCAGCTCGGGTGCAGACACGCGCACAGATACGCAGTATTTT.

The rearrangement links TRBV12-5 to TRBJ2-1, with 9 bases identical to TRBD2. V lost 5 bases and J lost 2; bases outside the gene matches: 16. The CDR3 loop spans 19 amino acids. Germline V gives CDR1 LGHNT, CDR2 FRNRAP. CDR3 region: CASGPAPMGLAPTYNEQFF. CDR3 DNA: TGTGCTAGTGGTCCGGCACCGATGGGACTAGCACCCACCTACAATGAGCAGTTCTTC.